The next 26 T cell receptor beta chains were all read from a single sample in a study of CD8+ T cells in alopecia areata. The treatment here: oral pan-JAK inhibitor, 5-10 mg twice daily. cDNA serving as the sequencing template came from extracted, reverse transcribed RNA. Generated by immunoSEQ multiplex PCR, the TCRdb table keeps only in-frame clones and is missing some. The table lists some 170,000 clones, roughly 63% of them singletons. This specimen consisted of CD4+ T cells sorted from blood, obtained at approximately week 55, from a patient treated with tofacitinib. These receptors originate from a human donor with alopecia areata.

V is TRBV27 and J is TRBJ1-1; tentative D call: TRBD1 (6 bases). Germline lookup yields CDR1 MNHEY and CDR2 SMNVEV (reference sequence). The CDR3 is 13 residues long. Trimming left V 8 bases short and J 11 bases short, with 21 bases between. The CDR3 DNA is TGTGCCAGCGCGAAGGGGTGGGGGCTATGGGCTTTCTTT. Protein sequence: CASAKGWGLWAFF.

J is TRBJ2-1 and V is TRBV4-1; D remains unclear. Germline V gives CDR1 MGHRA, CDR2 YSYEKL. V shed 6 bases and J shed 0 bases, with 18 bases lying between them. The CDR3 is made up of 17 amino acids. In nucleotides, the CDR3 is TGCGCCAGCAGAAAAGACTCGCCCCGGTCCTCCTACAATGAGCAGTTCTTC. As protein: CASRKDSPRSSYNEQFF.

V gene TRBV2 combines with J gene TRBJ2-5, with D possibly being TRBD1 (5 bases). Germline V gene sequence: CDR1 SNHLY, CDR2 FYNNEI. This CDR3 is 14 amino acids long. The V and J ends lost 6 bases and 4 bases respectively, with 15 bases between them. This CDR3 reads CASSFRQTGETQYF. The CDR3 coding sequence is TGTGCCAGCAGCTTTAGACAGACCGGAGAGACCCAGTACTTC.

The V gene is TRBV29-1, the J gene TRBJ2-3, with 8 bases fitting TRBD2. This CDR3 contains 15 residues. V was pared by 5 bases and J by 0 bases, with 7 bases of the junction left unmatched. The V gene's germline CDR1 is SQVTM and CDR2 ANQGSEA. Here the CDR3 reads CSVRVAGPSTDTQYF. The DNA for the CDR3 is TGCAGCGTTCGGGTAGCGGGGCCTAGCACAGATACGCAGTATTTT.

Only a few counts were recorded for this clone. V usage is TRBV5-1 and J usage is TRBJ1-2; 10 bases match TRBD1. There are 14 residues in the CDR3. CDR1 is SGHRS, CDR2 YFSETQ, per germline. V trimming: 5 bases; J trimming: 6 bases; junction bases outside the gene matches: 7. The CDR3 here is CASSRDRGNDGYTF. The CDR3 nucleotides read TGCGCCAGCAGTCGGGACAGGGGTAATGATGGCTACACCTTC.

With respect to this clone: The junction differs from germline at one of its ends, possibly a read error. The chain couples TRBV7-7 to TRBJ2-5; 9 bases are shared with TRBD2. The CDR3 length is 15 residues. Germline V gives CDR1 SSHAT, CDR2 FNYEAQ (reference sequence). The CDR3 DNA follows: TGTGCTAGCAGCTTAGTCGCTAGCGGGAAAGAGACCCAGTACTTC. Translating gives CASSLVASGKETQYF.

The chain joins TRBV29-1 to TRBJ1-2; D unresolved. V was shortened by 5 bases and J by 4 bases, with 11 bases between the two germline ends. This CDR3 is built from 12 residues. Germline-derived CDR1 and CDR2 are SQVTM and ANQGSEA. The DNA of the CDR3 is TGCAGCGTTCAAGGGTTCCCCTATGGCTACACCTTC. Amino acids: CSVQGFPYGYTF.

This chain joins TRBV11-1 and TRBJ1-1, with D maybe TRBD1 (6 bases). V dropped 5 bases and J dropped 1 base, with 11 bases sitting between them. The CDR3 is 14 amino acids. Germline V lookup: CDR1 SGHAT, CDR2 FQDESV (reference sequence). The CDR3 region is CASSARGWNTEAFF. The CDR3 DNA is TGTGCCAGCAGCGCCAGGGGTTGGAACACTGAAGCTTTCTTT.

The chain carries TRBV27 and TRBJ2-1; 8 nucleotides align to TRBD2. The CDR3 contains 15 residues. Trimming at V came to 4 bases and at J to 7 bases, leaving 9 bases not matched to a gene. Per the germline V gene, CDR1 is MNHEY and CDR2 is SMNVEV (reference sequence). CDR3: CASSSRGAPTNEQFF. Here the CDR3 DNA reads TGTGCCAGCAGTTCGCGGGGGGCCCCTACAAATGAGCAGTTCTTC.

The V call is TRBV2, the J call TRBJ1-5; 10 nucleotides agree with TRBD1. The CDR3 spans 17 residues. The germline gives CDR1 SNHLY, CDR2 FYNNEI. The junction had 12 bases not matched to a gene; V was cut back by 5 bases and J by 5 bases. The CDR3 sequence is CASSYKPIGTGDQPQHF. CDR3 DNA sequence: TGTGCCAGCAGTTATAAACCGATCGGGACAGGGGATCAGCCCCAGCATTTT.

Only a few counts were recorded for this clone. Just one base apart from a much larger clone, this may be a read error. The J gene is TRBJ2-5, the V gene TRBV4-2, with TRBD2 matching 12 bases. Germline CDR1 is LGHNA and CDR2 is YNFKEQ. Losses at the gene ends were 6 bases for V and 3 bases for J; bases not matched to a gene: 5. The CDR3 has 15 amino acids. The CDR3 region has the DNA TGTGCCAGCAGAGAGAGACTAGCGGGGGAAGAGACCCAGTACTTC. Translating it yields CASRERLAGEETQYF.

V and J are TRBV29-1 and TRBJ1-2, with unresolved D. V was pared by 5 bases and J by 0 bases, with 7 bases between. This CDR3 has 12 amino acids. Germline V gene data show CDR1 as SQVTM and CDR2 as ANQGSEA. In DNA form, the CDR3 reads TGCAGCGTTTTGACTACTAACTATGGCTACACCTTC. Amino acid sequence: CSVLTTNYGYTF.

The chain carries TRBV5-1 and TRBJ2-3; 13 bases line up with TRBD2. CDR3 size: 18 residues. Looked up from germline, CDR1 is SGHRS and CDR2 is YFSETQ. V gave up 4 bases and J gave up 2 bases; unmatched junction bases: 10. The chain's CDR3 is CASSPGLAGLLSTDTQYF. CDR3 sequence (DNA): TGCGCCAGCAGCCCGGGACTAGCGGGGCTCCTTTCCACAGATACGCAGTATTTT.

The DNA for the CDR3 is TGTGCCAGCAGCTTGTGGCGGATACAGGGTAACACTGAAGCTTTCTTT. It is translated as CASSLWRIQGNTEAFF. The V and J genes are TRBV5-6 and TRBJ1-1; D perhaps matches TRBD1 (6 bases). The ends were cut back, 1 base at V and 2 bases at J, with 15 bases in the middle. This CDR3 has 16 residues. Germline CDR1 and CDR2: SGHDT and YYEEEE.

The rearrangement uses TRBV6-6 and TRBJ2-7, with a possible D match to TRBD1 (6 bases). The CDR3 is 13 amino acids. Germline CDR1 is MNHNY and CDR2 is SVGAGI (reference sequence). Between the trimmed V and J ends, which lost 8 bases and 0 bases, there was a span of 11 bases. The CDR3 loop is CASLQGSSYEQYF. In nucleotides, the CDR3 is TGTGCCAGCCTGCAGGGGAGCTCCTACGAGCAGTACTTC.

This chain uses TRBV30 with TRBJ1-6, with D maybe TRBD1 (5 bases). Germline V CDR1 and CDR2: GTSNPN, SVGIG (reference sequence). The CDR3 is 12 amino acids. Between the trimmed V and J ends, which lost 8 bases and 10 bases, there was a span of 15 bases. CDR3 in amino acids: CAGSRVESPLHF. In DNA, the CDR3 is TGTGCCGGATCCAGGGTCGAATCACCCCTCCACTTT.

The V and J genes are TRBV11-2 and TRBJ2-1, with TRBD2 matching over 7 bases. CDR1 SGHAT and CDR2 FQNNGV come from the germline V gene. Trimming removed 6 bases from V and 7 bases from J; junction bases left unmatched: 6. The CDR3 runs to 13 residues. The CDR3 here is CASSTNSGNEQFF. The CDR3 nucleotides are TGTGCCAGCAGTACTAATAGCGGGAATGAGCAGTTCTTC.

The CDR3 sequence is CASSLGHTDSGANVLTF. DNA for the CDR3: TGCGCCAGCAGCTTGGGACATACCGATTCAGGGGCCAACGTCCTGACTTTC. The rearrangement uses TRBV5-1 and TRBJ2-6; no definite D call. The CDR3 is 17 amino acids. V was clipped by 0 bases and J by 4 bases, with 14 bases between them. Germline V gives CDR1 SGHRS, CDR2 YFSETQ.

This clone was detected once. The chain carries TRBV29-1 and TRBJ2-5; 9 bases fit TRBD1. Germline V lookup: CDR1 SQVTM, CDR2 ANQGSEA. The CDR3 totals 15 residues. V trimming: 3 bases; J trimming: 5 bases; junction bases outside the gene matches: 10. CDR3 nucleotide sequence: TGCAGCGTTGACTTTGGCGGGACAGGGTGGGAGACCCAGTACTTC. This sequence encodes CSVDFGGTGWETQYF.

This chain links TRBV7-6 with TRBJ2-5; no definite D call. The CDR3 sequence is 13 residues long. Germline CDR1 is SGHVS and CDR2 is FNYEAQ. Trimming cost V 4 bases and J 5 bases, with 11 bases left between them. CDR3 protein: CASSSGLGETQYF. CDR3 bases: TGTGCCAGCAGCTCCGGCCTCGGGGAGACCCAGTACTTC.

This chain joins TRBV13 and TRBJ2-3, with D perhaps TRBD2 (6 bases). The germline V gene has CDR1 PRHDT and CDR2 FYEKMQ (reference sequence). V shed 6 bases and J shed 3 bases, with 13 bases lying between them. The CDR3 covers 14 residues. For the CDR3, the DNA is TGTGCCAGCAGGAAGGGCGGGGCTACAGATACGCAGTATTTT. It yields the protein CASRKGGATDTQYF.

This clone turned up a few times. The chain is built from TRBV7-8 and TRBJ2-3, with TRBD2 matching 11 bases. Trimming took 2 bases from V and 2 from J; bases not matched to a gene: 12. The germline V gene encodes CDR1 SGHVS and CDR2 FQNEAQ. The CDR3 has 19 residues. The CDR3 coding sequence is TGTGCCAGCAGCTTACGACGGCTAGCGGGGGGTGGTAACACAGATACGCAGTATTTT. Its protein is CASSLRRLAGGGNTDTQYF.

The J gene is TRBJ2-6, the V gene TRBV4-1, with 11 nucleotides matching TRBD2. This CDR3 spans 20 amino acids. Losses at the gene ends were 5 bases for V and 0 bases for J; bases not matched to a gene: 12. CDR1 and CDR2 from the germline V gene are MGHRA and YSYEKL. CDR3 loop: CASSSLTSGGFFSGANVLTF. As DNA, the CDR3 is TGCGCCAGCAGCTCCCTAACTAGCGGGGGTTTTTTCTCTGGGGCCAACGTCCTGACTTTC.

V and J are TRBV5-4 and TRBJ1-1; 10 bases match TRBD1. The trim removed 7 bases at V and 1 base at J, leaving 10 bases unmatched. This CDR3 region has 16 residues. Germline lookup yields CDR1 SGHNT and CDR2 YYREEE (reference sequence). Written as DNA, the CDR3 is TGTGCCAGCGTCCCGGGACAGGGGAATGCGAACACTGAAGCTTTCTTT. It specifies CASVPGQGNANTEAFF.

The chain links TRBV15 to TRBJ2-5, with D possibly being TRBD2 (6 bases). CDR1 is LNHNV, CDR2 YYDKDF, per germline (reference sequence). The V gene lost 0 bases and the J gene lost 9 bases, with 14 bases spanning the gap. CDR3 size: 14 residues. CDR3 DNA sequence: TGTGCCACCAGCAGAGACCGCGGAAGGGAGGCCCAGTACTTC. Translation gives CATSRDRGREAQYF.

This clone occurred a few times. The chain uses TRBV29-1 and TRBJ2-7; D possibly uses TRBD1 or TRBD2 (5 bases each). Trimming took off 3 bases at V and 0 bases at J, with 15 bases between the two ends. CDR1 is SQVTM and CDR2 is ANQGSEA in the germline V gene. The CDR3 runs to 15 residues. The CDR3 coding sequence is TGCAGCGTTGACCTACGGGGCGCAAGCTCCTACGAGCAGTACTTC. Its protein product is CSVDLRGASSYEQYF.